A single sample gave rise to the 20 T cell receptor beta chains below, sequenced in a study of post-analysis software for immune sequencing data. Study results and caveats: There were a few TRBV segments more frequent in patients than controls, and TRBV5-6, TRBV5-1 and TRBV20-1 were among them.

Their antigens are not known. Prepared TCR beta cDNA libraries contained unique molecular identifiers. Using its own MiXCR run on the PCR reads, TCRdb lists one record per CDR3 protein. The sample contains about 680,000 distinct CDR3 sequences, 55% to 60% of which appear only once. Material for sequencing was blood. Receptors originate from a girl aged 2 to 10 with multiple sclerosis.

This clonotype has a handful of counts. As DNA, the CDR3 is TGTGCCATCAAGGGGCTAGCGGGGGGTCCAGAGACCCAGTACTTC. Encoded protein: CAIKGLAGGPETQYF. The genes are TRBV10-3 and TRBJ2-5, with 11 bases aligning to TRBD2. The V gene end was trimmed by 7 bases and the J gene end by 4 bases; junction bases not matched to a gene: 8. CDR3 length equals 15 residues. Germline V gene lookup returns CDR1 ENHRY and CDR2 SYGVKD.

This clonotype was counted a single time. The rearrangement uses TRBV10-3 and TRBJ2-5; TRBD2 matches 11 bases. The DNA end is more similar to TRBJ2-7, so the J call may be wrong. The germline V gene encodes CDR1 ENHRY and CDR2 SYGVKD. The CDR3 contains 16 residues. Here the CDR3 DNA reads TGTGCCATCAGTGAGTCGGTAACTAGCGGGAGCGGCGAGCAGTACTTC. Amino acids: CAISESVTSGSGEQYF.

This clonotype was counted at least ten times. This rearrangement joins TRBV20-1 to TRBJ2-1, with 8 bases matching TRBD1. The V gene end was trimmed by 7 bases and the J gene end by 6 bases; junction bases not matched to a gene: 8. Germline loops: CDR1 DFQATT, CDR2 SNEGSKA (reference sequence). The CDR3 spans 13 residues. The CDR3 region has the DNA TGCAGTGGGACACAGGGGGTACGCAATGAGCAGTTCTTC. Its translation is CSGTQGVRNEQFF.

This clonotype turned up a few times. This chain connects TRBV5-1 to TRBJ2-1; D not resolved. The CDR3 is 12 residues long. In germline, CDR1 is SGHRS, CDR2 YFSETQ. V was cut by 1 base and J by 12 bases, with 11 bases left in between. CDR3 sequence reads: CASSLSGGGQFF. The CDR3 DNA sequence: TGCGCCAGCAGCTTGTCTGGTGGCGGGCAGTTCTTC. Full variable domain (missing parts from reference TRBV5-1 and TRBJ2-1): KAGVTQTPRYLIKTRGQQVTLSCSPISGHRSVSWYQQTPGQGLQFLFEYFSETQRNKGNFPGRFSGRQFSNSRSEMNVSTLELGDSALYLCASSLSGGGQFFGPGTRLTVL.

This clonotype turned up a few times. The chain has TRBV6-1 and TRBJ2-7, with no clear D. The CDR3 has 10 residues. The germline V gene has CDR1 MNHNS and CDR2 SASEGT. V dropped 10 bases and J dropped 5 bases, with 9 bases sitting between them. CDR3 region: CATYPDEQYF. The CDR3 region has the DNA TGTGCCACCTACCCGGACGAGCAGTACTTC.

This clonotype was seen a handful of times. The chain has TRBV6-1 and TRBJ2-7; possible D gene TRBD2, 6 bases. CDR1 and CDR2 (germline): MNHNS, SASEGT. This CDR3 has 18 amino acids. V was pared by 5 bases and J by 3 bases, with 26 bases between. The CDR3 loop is CASSSTGVAHSTLYEQYF. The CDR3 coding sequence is TGTGCCAGCAGTAGTACGGGGGTTGCCCACTCTACTCTCTACGAGCAGTACTTC.

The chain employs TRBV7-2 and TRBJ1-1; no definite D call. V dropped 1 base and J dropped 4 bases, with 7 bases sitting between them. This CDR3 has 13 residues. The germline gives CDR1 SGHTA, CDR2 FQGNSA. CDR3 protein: CASSLGVATEAFF. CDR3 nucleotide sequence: TGTGCCAGCAGCTTAGGGGTCGCCACTGAAGCTTTCTTT.

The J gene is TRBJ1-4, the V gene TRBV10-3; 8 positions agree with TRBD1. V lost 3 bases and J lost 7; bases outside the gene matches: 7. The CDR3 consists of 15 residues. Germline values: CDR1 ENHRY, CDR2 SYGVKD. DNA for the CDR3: TGTGCCATCAGTGACCCGACAGGGGCGGCTGAAAAACTGTTTTTT. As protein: CAISDPTGAAEKLFF.

The CDR3 DNA follows: TGTGCCAGCAGTTTACGGGCTAGCGGGAGGCCCGACCATGAGCAGTTCTTC. It yields the protein CASSLRASGRPDHEQFF. The rearrangement uses TRBV12-3 or TRBV12-4 and TRBJ2-1; TRBD2 aligns across 11 bases. This CDR3 has 17 residues. With 2 bases clipped from V and 8 bases from J, the junction kept 11 bases outside the gene matches.

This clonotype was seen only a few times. CDR3: CATKGTGAHEQYF. The CDR3 DNA is TGTGCCACCAAAGGGACAGGAGCCCACGAGCAGTACTTC. The chain uses TRBV15 and TRBJ2-7; TRBD1 aligns across 8 bases. Germline CDR1 LNHNV, CDR2 YYDKDF (reference sequence). The V segment lost 7 bases and the J segment 5 bases; nucleotides outside the gene matches: 7. This CDR3 contains 13 residues.

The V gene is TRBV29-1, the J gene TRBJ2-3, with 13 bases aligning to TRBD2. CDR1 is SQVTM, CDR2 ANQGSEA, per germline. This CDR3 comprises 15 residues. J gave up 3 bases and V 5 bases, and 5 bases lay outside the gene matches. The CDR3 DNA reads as TGCAGCGTTTCCGCGGGACTAGCGGGGACAGATACGCAGTATTTT. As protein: CSVSAGLAGTDTQYF.

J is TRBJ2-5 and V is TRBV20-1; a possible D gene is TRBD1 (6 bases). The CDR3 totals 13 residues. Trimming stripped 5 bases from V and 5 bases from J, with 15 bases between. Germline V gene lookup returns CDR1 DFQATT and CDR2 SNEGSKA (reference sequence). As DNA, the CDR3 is TGCAGTGCTCCACCACAGGGTACGGAGACCCAGTACTTC. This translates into CSAPPQGTETQYF.

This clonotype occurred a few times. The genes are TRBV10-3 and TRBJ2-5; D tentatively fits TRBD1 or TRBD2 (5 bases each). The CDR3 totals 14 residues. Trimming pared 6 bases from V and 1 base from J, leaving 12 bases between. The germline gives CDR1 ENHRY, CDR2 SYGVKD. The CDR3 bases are TGTGCCATCAGGGACGGGGCCCGCCAAGAGACCCAGTACTTC. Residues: CAIRDGARQETQYF.

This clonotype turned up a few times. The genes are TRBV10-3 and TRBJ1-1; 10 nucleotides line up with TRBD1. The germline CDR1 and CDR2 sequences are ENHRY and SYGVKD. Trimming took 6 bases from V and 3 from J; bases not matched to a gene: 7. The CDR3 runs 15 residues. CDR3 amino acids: CAIRGPGTGDTEAFF. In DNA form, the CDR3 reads TGTGCCATCAGGGGACCCGGGACAGGGGACACTGAAGCTTTCTTT.

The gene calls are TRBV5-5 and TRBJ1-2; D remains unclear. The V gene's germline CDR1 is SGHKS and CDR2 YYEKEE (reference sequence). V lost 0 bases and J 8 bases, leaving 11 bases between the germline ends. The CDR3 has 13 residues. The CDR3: CASSLVGWRGYTF. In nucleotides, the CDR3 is TGTGCCAGCAGCTTGGTAGGGTGGAGAGGCTACACCTTC.

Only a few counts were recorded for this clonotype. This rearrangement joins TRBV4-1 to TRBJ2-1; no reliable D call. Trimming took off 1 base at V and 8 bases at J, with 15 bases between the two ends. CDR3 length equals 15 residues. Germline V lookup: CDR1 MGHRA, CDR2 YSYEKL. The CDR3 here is CASSQGPSSPYEQFF. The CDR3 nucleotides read TGCGCCAGCAGCCAAGGCCCTTCCTCACCCTATGAGCAGTTCTTC.

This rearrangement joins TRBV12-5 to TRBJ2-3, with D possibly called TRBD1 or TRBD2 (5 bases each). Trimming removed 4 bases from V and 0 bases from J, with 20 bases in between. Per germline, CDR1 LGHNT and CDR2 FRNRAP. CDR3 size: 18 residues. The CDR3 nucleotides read TGTGCTAGTGGTTGGGACGAAAGGGGCCCCTCTAGCACAGATACGCAGTATTTT. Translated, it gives CASGWDERGPSSTDTQYF.

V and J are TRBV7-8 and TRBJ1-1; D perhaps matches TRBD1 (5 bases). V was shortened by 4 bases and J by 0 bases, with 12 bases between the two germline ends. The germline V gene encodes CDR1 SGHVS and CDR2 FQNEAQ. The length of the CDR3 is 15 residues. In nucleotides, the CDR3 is TGTGCCAGCAGCTATCAGTTGGGGGTGAACACTGAAGCTTTCTTT. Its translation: CASSYQLGVNTEAFF.

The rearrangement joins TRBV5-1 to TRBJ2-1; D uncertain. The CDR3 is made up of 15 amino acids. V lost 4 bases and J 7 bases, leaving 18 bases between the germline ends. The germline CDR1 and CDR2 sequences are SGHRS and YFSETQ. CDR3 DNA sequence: TGCGCCAGCAGCGACTGGAGTACCCAACATAATGAGCAGTTCTTC. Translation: CASSDWSTQHNEQFF. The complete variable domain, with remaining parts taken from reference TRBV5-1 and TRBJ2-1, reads KAGVTQTPRYLIKTRGQQVTLSCSPISGHRSVSWYQQTPGQGLQFLFEYFSETQRNKGNFPGRFSGRQFSNSRSEMNVSTLELGDSALYLCASSDWSTQHNEQFFGPGTRLTVL.

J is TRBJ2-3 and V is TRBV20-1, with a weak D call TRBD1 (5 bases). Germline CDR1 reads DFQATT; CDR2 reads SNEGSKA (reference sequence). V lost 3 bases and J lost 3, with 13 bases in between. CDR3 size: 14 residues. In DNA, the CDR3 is TGCAGTGCTAGTCTCAGGGTAGGGACAGATACGCAGTATTTT. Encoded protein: CSASLRVGTDTQYF.